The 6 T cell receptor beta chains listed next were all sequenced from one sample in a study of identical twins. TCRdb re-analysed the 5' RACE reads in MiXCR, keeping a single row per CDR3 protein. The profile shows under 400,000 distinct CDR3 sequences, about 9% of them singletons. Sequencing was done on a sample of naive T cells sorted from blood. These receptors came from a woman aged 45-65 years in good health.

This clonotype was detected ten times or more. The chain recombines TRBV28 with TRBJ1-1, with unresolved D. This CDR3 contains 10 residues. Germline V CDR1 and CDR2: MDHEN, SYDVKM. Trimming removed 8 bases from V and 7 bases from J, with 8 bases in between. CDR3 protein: CASFRNEAFF. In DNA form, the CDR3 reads TGTGCCAGCTTCCGGAATGAAGCTTTCTTT.

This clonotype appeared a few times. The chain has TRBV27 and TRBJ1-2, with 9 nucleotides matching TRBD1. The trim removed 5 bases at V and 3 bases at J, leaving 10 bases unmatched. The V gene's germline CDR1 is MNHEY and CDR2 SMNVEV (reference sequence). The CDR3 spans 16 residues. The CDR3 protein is CASSGGQGIGDYGYTF. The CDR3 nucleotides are TGTGCCAGCAGTGGTGGACAGGGGATAGGGGACTATGGCTACACCTTC.

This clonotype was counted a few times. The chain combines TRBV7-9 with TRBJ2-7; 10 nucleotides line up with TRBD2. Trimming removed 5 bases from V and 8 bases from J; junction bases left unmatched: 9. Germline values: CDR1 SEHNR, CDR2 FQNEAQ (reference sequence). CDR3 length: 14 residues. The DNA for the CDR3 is TGTGCCAGCAGCCGAATAGCGGGAGGTAGCAAGCAGTACTTC. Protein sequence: CASSRIAGGSKQYF. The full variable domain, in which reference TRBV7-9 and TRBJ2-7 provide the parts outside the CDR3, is DTGVSQNPRHKITKRGQNVTFRCDPISEHNRLYWYRQTLGQGPEFLTYFQNEAQLEKSRLLSDRFSAERPKGSFSTLEIQRTEQGDSAMYLCASSRIAGGSKQYFGPGTRLTVT.

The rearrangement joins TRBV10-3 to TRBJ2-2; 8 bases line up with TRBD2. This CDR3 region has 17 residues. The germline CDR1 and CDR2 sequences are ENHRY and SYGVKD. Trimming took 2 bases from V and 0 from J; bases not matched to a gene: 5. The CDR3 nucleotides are TGTGCCATCAGTGAGCCCGGACTAGCCACGAACACCGGGGAGCTGTTTTTT. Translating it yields CAISEPGLATNTGELFF.

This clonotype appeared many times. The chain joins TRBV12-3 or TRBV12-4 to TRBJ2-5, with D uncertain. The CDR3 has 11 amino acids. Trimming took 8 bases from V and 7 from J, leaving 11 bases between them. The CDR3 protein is CASAVFGTQYF. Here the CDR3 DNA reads TGTGCCAGCGCCGTCTTTGGGACCCAGTACTTC.

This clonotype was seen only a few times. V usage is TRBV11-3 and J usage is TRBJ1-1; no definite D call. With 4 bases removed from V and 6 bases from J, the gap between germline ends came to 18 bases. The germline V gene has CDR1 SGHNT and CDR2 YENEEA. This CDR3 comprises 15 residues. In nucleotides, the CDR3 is TGTGCCAGCAGCTCCTCCCCGGTCCCAGGCGCTGAAGCTTTCTTT. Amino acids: CASSSSPVPGAEAFF.